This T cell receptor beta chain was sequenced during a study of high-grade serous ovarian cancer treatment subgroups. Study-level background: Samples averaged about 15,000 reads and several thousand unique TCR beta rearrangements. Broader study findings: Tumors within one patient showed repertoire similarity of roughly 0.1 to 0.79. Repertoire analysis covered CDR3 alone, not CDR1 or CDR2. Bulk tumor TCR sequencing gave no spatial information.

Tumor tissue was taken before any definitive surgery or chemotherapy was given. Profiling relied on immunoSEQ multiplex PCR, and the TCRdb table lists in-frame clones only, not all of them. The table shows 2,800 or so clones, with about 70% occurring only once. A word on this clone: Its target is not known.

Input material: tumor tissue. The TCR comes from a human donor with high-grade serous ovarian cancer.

The CDR3 region is CASSLEGRETQYF. CDR3 DNA: TGTGCCAGCAGCTTAGAGGGGAGGGAGACCCAGTACTTC. The chain has TRBV11-2 and TRBJ2-5, with TRBD2 as a possible D gene (6 bases). V was trimmed by 0 bases and J by 5 bases, leaving 7 bases between them. This CDR3 is built from 13 residues. The germline V gene has CDR1 SGHAT and CDR2 FQNNGV.